This TCR beta chain comes out of a study of control samples from healthy donors and cancer patients. Sequenced by immunoSEQ multiplex PCR; TCRdb stores in-frame clones only, minus some. The sample gives around 110,000 clones, about 88% of which show up once; roughly 2.5% is in the top ten. Trimming stripped 6 bases from V and 6 bases from J, with 4 bases between. Germline-derived CDR1 and CDR2 are MNHNY and SVGAGI (reference sequence). The CDR3 consists of 10 residues. Material: blood. This clonotype originated in an older woman in good health. V gene TRBV6-6 combines with J gene TRBJ2-3; no clear D gene. This CDR3 is CASRGDTQYF. The CDR3 nucleotides read TGTGCCAGCAGGGGGGATACGCAGTATTTT.